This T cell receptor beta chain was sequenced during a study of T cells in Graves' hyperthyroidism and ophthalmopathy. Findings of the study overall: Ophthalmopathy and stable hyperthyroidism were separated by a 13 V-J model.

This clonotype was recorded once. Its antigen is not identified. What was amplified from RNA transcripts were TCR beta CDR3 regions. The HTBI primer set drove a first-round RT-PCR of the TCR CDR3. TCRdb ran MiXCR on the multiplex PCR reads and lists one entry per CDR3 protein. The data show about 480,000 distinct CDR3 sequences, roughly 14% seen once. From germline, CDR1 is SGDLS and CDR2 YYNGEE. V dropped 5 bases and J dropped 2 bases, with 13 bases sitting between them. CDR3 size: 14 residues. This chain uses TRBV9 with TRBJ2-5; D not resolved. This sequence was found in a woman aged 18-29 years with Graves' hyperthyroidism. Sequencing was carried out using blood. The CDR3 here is CASSALAVQETQYF. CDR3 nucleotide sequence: TGTGCCAGCAGTGCCCTGGCGGTTCAAGAGACCCAGTACTTC. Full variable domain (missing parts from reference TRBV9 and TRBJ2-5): DSGVTQTPKHLITATGQRVTLRCSPRSGDLSVYWYQQSLDQGLQFLIQYYNGEERAKGNILERFSAQQFPDLHSELNLSSLELGDSALYFCASSALAVQETQYFGPGTRLLVL.